A single TCR beta chain is shown here with its context. The table lists this clonotype with a few counts. There is no known antigen for this receptor. No much larger clonotype is one base removed from it; base qualities were not supplied. The sample's treatment or condition, from its label and the paper: roughly 11-day PBMC culture with coronavirus spike peptide pools or control peptides (ViraFEST assay). The ViraFEST assay was used in the study, in which antigen-specific T cells were expanded with peptide pools and expanded clonotypes were subsequently identified by TCR sequencing. Positive SARS-CoV-2 PCR tests in the convalescent patients dated from March to December 2020, before Alpha, Beta and Delta variants emerged in the United States. Each well held some 2 million PBMCs cultured in IMDM containing about 5% human AB serum and approximately 9.8 IU/ml IL-2, with 7.5 to 10 ug/ml peptide pools added. Half of the culture medium was replaced with fresh IL-2-containing medium on days 3 and 7. After approximately eleven days of culture, CD4+ T cells were isolated by negative selection with the EasySep CD4+ T cell isolation kit. Ficoll-Paque Plus gradient centrifugation was used to isolate PBMCs from whole blood, and the isolated PBMCs were then either used fresh or cryopreserved at -140C. In general, triplicate wells were set up for every culture condition.

The entry originates in a study of vaccination and CD4 T cells after COVID-19 (dated by TCRdb to the early 2020s). Notes on the research overall: Convalescent patients had a positive SARS-CoV-2 result on nasal swab PCR, and of these patients, several had mild disease and one had severe disease. Post-COVID blood samples were collected from convalescent patients a median of roughly 100 days after diagnosis, with a range of roughly 35 to 161 days. Participants got two doses of the Pfizer-BioNTech BNT162b2 vaccine (n=8) or two doses of the Moderna mRNA-1273 vaccine (n=2). The spike-specific CD4+ TCR repertoire was compared before and after mRNA vaccination in approximately ten COVID-19 convalescent patients and a handful of infection-naive healthy vaccine recipients. Overlapping spike peptide pools from SARS-CoV-2 and from the common cold coronaviruses HCoV-NL63, HCoV-OC43 and HCoV-229E were used as culture stimuli. As controls, cultures received a CEFX viral epitope pool (the positive control), an HIV-1 Nef peptide pool (the negative control), or no peptide at all. The convalescent cohort included six males and four females, with two Hispanic individuals, seven Caucasians, two Asians and one multiracial person. The time from the second vaccine dose to post-vaccine blood sampling had a median of around 72 days and ranged from roughly 13 to 241 days.

The CDR3, cysteine through phenylalanine, is 13 amino acids long. CDR3 DNA is the only sequence kept; it has 39 bases, read in frame from the first base. V is pruned by 7 bases and J by 3 bases, leaving 5 bases of the junction without a gene match. Based on the germline V gene (reference sequence), the CDR1 and CDR2 sequences are DFQATT and SNEGSKA. Library preparation was by PCR. At the Johns Hopkins FTIC core, DNA from the cultured CD4+ T cells underwent TCR sequencing with the Oncomine TCR Beta short-read assay. The QIAamp micro DNA kit was used to extract genomic DNA from the cultured CD4+ T cells. Oncomine TCR Beta libraries from cultured CD4+ T cells were pooled with unique dual indexes and sequenced on an Illumina iSeq 100. As for the authors' bioinformatics: Non-productive sequences were removed, and CDR3s that did not start with C, did not end with F or W, or were shorter than 7 amino acids were discarded. Antigen-specific clonotypes were identified with the MANAFEST web application by comparing peptide-stimulated wells with reference and other culture wells. An FDR below 0.05, an odds ratio above 5, and a productive frequency above 0.1% in at least two of three replicate wells were required for clones to be considered positive. Cross-reactive clonotypes were defined as significantly expanded in both SARS-CoV-2 spike wells and at least one common cold coronavirus spike condition. Levenshtein distances (stringdist) and unrooted phylogenetic trees (ape) in R version 3.6.1 were used to assess CDR3 homology. Starting from the raw public reads, TCRdb applied fastp trimming at Q25, assembled clones with MiXCR and retained in-frame beta chains. When rows share a CDR3 protein, they turn into one entry using the most common DNA and genes. TCRdb's processing, not the study's, gives the V and J calls here. For this sample the table gives 15,000 to 20,000 distinct CDR3 sequences, of which 50% to 75% were detected only once. The top ten clones comprise under 14% of the sample.

Paper-wide results and their limitations: Relatively few convalescent patients were included in the study, and early timepoints after natural infection were not analyzed. The median count of SARS-CoV-2-reactive clonotypes went up from about 23 after infection to some 38 after vaccination, although the change was not significant. In convalescent patients, a median roughly 87% of post-vaccine SARS-CoV-2-reactive clones were detected only after vaccination, suggesting vaccine-specific priming. Nearly all vaccine-specific clones in convalescent patients (304 of 307) were mono-reactive for SARS-CoV-2 spike rather than cross-reactive with common cold coronaviruses.

Recombination connected TRBV20-1 to TRBJ2-1, and 8 bases in between align with TRBD2. The sequenced material came from CD4+ T cells from blood, cultured in vitro. The clonotype originates from a human donor who had recovered from COVID-19. The CDR3 is CSVRGGFYNEQFF. The nucleotide sequence reads TGCAGTGTCCGGGGGGGGTTCTACAATGAGCAGTTCTTC.